The 25 T cell receptor beta chains reported below all come from one sample, sequenced in a study of T cells in Graves' hyperthyroidism and ophthalmopathy (dated by TCRdb to the late 2010s). The receptor library was made with multiplex PCR. The sequencer was an Illumina HiSeq 2000. Amplification of TCR beta CDR3 regions was carried out from RNA transcripts. A first-round RT-PCR of the TCR CDR3 used the HTBI primer set with the Qiagen OneStep RT-PCR kit. TCRdb reworked the public reads: Q25 trimming with fastp, MiXCR clone assembly, productive beta chains retained. Every CDR3 protein is listed once, alongside the most common genes and DNA of its rows. The sample yields around 200,000 distinct CDR3 sequences; approximately 15% were counted once. The ten top clones hold roughly 30% of the sample. Sample: blood. The source is a woman aged 50 to 60 with Graves' hyperthyroidism.

There are many counts of this clonotype. The rearrangement uses TRBV7-9 and TRBJ1-1; D gene unclear. In germline, CDR1 is SEHNR, CDR2 FQNEAQ (reference sequence). V lost 1 base and J 4 bases, leaving 7 bases between the germline ends. The CDR3 runs 13 residues. The CDR3 sequence is CASSLGTTTEAFF. The CDR3 region has the DNA TGTGCCAGCAGCTTAGGAACTACCACTGAAGCTTTCTTT.

This clonotype occurred once. This chain connects TRBV12-3 or TRBV12-4 to TRBJ1-2, with TRBD1 identical over 9 bases. V shed 6 bases and J 10 bases; nucleotides not matched to a gene: 9. The CDR3 consists of 13 residues. The CDR3 loop is CASSQGQGSDYTF. In DNA, the CDR3 is TGTGCCAGCAGCCAGGGACAGGGTAGCGACTACACCTTC.

This clonotype has at least ten counts. This chain connects TRBV6-1 to TRBJ2-7; TRBD1 matches at 8 bases. Unmatched junction bases numbered 14, after V lost 6 bases and J lost 7 bases. The germline CDR1 and CDR2 sequences are MNHNS and SASEGT. The CDR3 runs 15 residues. CDR3 in amino acids: CASSEMGTGSGEQYF. DNA of the CDR3: TGTGCCAGCAGCGAGATGGGGACAGGTTCTGGAGAGCAGTACTTC.

There are a few counts of this clonotype. One end of the junction is discordant with germline, which a read error may explain. The V and J genes are TRBV4-3 and TRBJ2-3, with TRBD2 as a possible D gene (5 bases). This CDR3 is built from 13 residues. Germline CDR1 is LGHNA and CDR2 is YSLEER. The CDR3 DNA reads as TGCGCCATCAGCCAAGAACGGGGAATTGCGCAGTATTTT. Protein product: CAISQERGIAQYF.

This clonotype was recorded at least ten times. The chain uses TRBV6-1 and TRBJ1-2, with D possibly TRBD1 on 5 matching bases. The CDR3 extends over 14 amino acids. Deletions cut 5 bases from V and 4 bases from J, with 14 bases between. Germline-derived CDR1 and CDR2 are MNHNS and SASEGT. CDR3 amino acids: CASSSGGTGYGYTF. CDR3 in DNA: TGTGCCAGCAGTTCGGGGGGGACCGGCTATGGCTACACCTTC.

This clonotype appeared a few times. The chain links TRBV4-1 to TRBJ1-4; D not certain. The germline V gene has CDR1 MGHRA and CDR2 YSYEKL. The CDR3 contains 16 residues. V shed 1 base and J shed 0 bases, with 9 bases lying between them. In DNA, the CDR3 is TGCGCCAGCAGCCAAGTCCCCCCGGCAACTAATGAAAAACTGTTTTTT. Its translation: CASSQVPPATNEKLFF.

The gene calls are TRBV4-3 and TRBJ2-1; 7 bases match TRBD1. CDR3 length equals 14 residues. From germline, CDR1 is LGHNA and CDR2 YSLEER. V gave up 3 bases and J gave up 9 bases; unmatched junction bases: 8. CDR3 residues: CASSQETGRSEQFF. CDR3 bases: TGCGCCAGCAGCCAGGAGACAGGGAGAAGTGAGCAGTTCTTC.

CDR3 residues: CASSSPRGASHTEAFF. DNA of the CDR3: TGTGCCAGCAGCTCCCCCCGCGGAGCTTCACACACTGAAGCTTTCTTT. V is TRBV11-2 and J is TRBJ1-1; the D is unclear. With 4 bases removed from V and 3 bases from J, the gap between germline ends came to 18 bases. This CDR3 region has 16 residues. Germline V gene data show CDR1 as SGHAT and CDR2 as FQNNGV.

On this clonotype itself: This may stem from a read error, because a much larger clone lies one nucleotide away. The V and J genes are TRBV28 and TRBJ1-2, with D possibly TRBD1 on 5 matching bases. The germline V gene encodes CDR1 MDHEN and CDR2 SYDVKM. V lost 6 bases and J lost 3, with 20 bases in between. CDR3 size: 16 residues. The CDR3 loop is CASSKSSGGGYYGYTF. The CDR3 DNA reads TGTGCCAGCAGCAAGTCGTCCGGGGGGGGATACTATGGCTACACCTTC.

V is TRBV5-1 and J is TRBJ1-4; perhaps TRBD1 as D (5 bases). Trimming took off 3 bases at V and 2 bases at J, with 8 bases between the two ends. Looked up from germline, CDR1 is SGHRS and CDR2 is YFSETQ. The CDR3 is made up of 14 amino acids. CDR3 amino acids: CASSSGPTNEKLFF. As DNA, the CDR3 is TGCGCCAGCAGCTCAGGGCCGACTAATGAAAAACTGTTTTTT.

This clonotype was seen ten or more times. This chain links TRBV6-1 with TRBJ2-5; no reliable D call. CDR1 is MNHNS, CDR2 SASEGT, per germline. The V end was cut by 6 bases, the J end by 4 bases, with 18 bases between. The CDR3 covers 15 residues. CDR3 sequence: CASSPRPSSRETQYF. CDR3 sequence (DNA): TGTGCCAGCAGCCCTCGACCTTCTTCTAGAGAGACCCAGTACTTC.

This clonotype has a count of ten or more. The rearrangement uses TRBV28 and TRBJ1-1; no definite D call. The CDR3 spans 12 residues. V was cut by 6 bases and J by 8 bases, with 13 bases left in between. Per the germline V gene, CDR1 is MDHEN and CDR2 is SYDVKM. Here the CDR3 reads CASRSSPGEAFF. The CDR3 coding sequence is TGTGCCAGCAGATCTTCCCCCGGAGAAGCTTTCTTT.

In this sample, this clonotype turned up many times. This rearrangement joins TRBV15 to TRBJ2-2; a possible D gene is TRBD2 (6 bases). Germline CDR1 and CDR2: LNHNV and YYDKDF (reference sequence). The CDR3 is made up of 17 amino acids. The V end lost 2 bases, the J end lost 7 bases, and 20 bases lay between the germline ends. In DNA form, the CDR3 reads TGTGCCACCAGCAGACGTACCGGGACTGGGGGGAGCGGGGAGCTGTTTTTT. The encoded protein is CATSRRTGTGGSGELFF.

This clonotype showed up many times. The chain joins TRBV7-9 to TRBJ2-7, with 12 bases lining up with TRBD1. Germline CDR1 and CDR2: SEHNR and FQNEAQ (reference sequence). The trim removed 5 bases at V and 3 bases at J, leaving 5 bases unmatched. The CDR3 is 15 residues long. The DNA of the CDR3 is TGTGCCAGCAGCCCGGGACAGGGGGCGGTCTACGAGCAGTACTTC. Protein: CASSPGQGAVYEQYF. The variable domain in full, with the rest retrieved from reference TRBV7-9 and TRBJ2-7, is DTGVSQNPRHKITKRGQNVTFRCDPISEHNRLYWYRQTLGQGPEFLTYFQNEAQLEKSRLLSDRFSAERPKGSFSTLEIQRTEQGDSAMYLCASSPGQGAVYEQYFGPGTRLTVT.

This clonotype was picked up many times. The chain carries TRBV18 and TRBJ2-4; D possibly corresponds to TRBD2 (5 bases). Trimming stripped 2 bases from V and 6 bases from J, with 8 bases between. Germline V gene data show CDR1 as KGHSH and CDR2 as LQKENI. CDR3 size: 13 residues. The CDR3 sequence: CASSPTAGNIQYF. The CDR3 DNA is TGTGCCAGCTCACCAACGGCGGGAAACATTCAGTACTTC.

The sample holds one count of this clonotype. A junction boundary mismatches the germline segment, possibly from a read error. V gene TRBV5-5 combines with J gene TRBJ2-2; 7 bases match TRBD1. The CDR3 is made up of 14 amino acids. Germline V lookup: CDR1 SGHKS, CDR2 YYEKEE (reference sequence). The CDR3 sequence: CVSSLSGGTGELFF. DNA for the CDR3: TGTGTCAGCAGCTTGTCAGGGGGTACCGGAGAGCTGTTTTTT.

The V and J genes are TRBV20-1 and TRBJ1-2; 8 positions match TRBD1. The CDR3 contains 12 residues. The germline V gene encodes CDR1 DFQATT and CDR2 SNEGSKA (reference sequence). The V and J ends lost 6 bases and 8 bases, in that order; junction bases with no gene match: 8. CDR3 nucleotides: TGCAGTGCCTGGGACAGGTCGAACGGCTACACCTTC. Its translation: CSAWDRSNGYTF.

In its sample, this clonotype was seen many times. The rearrangement links TRBV2 to TRBJ2-5, with D possibly matching TRBD1 (6 bases). CDR3 length: 13 residues. The V end was cut by 6 bases, the J end by 2 bases, with 10 bases between. Germline loops: CDR1 SNHLY, CDR2 FYNNEI. As DNA, the CDR3 is TGTGCCAGCAGGGGGACAAAACAAGAGACCCAGTACTTC. The encoded protein is CASRGTKQETQYF.

Many counts were recorded for this clonotype. The V and J genes are TRBV12-3 or TRBV12-4 and TRBJ1-4; 8 positions match TRBD1. With 5 bases clipped from V and 5 bases from J, the junction kept 1 base outside the gene matches. The CDR3 has 13 residues. This chain's CDR3 is CASSRDRNEKLFF. As DNA, the CDR3 is TGTGCCAGCAGTCGGGACAGGAATGAAAAACTGTTTTTT.

This clonotype has a count of ten or more. Here the CDR3 reads CASSEWGADTYEQYF. Written as DNA, the CDR3 is TGTGCCAGCAGTGAATGGGGGGCCGACACTTACGAGCAGTACTTC. The V call is TRBV2, the J call TRBJ2-7; D could derive from TRBD1 or TRBD2 (6 bases each). Germline V CDR1 and CDR2: SNHLY, FYNNEI. V gave up 2 bases and J gave up 4 bases, with 15 bases separating them. This CDR3 has 15 amino acids.

This clonotype was seen repeatedly, ten times or more. The chain couples TRBV6-2 or TRBV6-3 to TRBJ2-7; 8 positions match TRBD1. The germline gives CDR1 MNHEY, CDR2 SVGEGT. Losses at the gene ends were 6 bases for V and 4 bases for J; bases not matched to a gene: 11. This CDR3 contains 15 residues. The CDR3 nucleotides are TGTGCCAGCAGCCCCACGCGACAGGGGATGTACGAGCAGTACTTC. It yields the protein CASSPTRQGMYEQYF.

This clonotype was detected ten times or more. V and J are TRBV7-9 and TRBJ1-1, with D perhaps TRBD1 (5 bases). The V gene lost 3 bases and the J gene lost 4 bases, with 18 bases spanning the gap. Germline V lookup: CDR1 SEHNR, CDR2 FQNEAQ (reference sequence). There are 16 residues in the CDR3. CDR3: CASSFAGGGDVTEAFF. The CDR3 bases are TGTGCCAGCAGCTTTGCTGGTGGGGGGGACGTCACTGAAGCTTTCTTT.

This clonotype appeared many times. DNA of the CDR3: TGCGCCAGCAGCCTTCTTCCGGGACAGGGAACCTACGAGCAGTACTTC. This gives the protein CASSLLPGQGTYEQYF. V gene TRBV10-2 combines with J gene TRBJ2-7, with 9 bases fitting TRBD1. Germline trimming cut 6 bases from V and 2 bases from J; bases unmatched to any gene: 11. CDR1 and CDR2 from the germline V gene are WSHSY and SAAADI. The CDR3 has 16 residues.

The chain employs TRBV7-2 and TRBJ2-7; D might be TRBD1 (5 bases). V lost 3 bases and J lost 6, with 12 bases in between. The germline CDR1 and CDR2 sequences are SGHTA and FQGNSA. The CDR3 contains 13 residues. The CDR3 DNA reads as TGTGCCAGCAGCTTCGAAGCAGGGCCCGAGCAGTACTTC. This sequence encodes CASSFEAGPEQYF.

This clonotype was detected many times. The chain joins TRBV10-3 to TRBJ2-3; perhaps TRBD1 as D (7 bases). Trimming left V 8 bases short and J 6 bases short, with 15 bases between. The CDR3 covers 13 residues. Germline V CDR1 and CDR2: ENHRY, SYGVKD. The CDR3: CAIGQGGLDTQYF. The CDR3 nucleotides read TGTGCCATCGGTCAGGGGGGCTTGGATACGCAGTATTTT.